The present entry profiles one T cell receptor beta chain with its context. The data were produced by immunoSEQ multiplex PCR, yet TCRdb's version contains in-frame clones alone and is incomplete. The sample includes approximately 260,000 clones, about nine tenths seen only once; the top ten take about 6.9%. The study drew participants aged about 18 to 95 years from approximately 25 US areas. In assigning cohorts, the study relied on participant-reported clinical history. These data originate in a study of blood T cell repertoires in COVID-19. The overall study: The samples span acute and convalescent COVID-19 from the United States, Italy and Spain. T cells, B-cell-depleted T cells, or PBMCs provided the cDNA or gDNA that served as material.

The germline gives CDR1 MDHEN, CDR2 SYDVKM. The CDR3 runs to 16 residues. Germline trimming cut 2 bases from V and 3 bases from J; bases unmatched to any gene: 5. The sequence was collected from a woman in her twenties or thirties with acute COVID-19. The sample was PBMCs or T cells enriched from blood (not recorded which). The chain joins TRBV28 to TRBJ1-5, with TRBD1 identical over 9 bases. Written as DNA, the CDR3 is TGTGCCAGCAGTTTAGGACAGGGGAGGTTCAATCAGCCCCAGCATTTT. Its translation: CASSLGQGRFNQPQHF. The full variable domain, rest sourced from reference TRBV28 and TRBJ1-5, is DVKVTQSSRYLVKRTGEKVFLECVQDMDHENMFWYRQDPGLGLRLIYFSYDVKMKEKGDIPEGYSVSREKKERFSLILESASTNQTSMYLCASSLGQGRFNQPQHFGDGTRLSIL.